The clone carrying this T cell receptor beta chain is large (0.1 to 1%) by share. Its cognate antigen is unknown. This sample is part of a study of CD4+ T cells in melanoma. Points from the study as a whole: Diverse differentiation states were reported for melanoma neoantigen-specific CD4+ T cells. CD8+ T cell, macrophage and B cell function reportedly correlated with neoantigen-specific CD4+ T cells.

Germline V lookup: CDR1 SEHNR, CDR2 FQNEAQ (reference sequence). The CDR3 extends over 14 amino acids. V lost 5 bases and J lost 7; bases outside the gene matches: 5. Assay used: immunoSEQ multiplex PCR; TCRdb lists only in-frame clones, some missing. The sample has about 6,900 clones, around two thirds seen once. This sequence originates from a human donor with melanoma. The rearrangement links TRBV7-9 to TRBJ1-6; TRBD1 agrees at 7 bases. Material for sequencing was cells from a culture (not recorded whether cultured in vitro). For the CDR3, the DNA is TGTGCCAGCAGCGCGACAGGGCGAAATTCACCCCTCCACTTT. Protein product: CASSATGRNSPLHF.